Given below is one T cell receptor beta chain in context. What it binds is not known. A much larger clone sits a single nucleotide away, making a read error possible. The sample holds other DNA sequences that translate to the same CDR3. The sorted-subset replicate PCRs were given roughly 190 ng DNA, which is tens of thousands of T cell genomes. The assay was immunoSEQ multiplex PCR, and TCRdb's table has in-frame clones only and misses some. The sample lists about 680,000 clones; more than 70% were seen once. The data are from a study of shared clonotypes between healthy human individuals. V lost 4 bases, J lost 3 bases, and 2 bases lay in between. CDR1 is SGHTA, CDR2 FQGTGA, per germline. The CDR3 is 11 amino acids. Study results and caveats: Non-shared clonotypes had lower generation probabilities than those shared by all four donors. Among the subsets, naive ones generally showed larger estimated richness than memory ones.

Sequenced: memory CD4+ T cells sorted from blood. The subset was: CD45RA-negative fraction. This chain links TRBV7-3 with TRBJ2-3; D ambiguous. This TCR came from a woman aged 25 to 39 in good health. CDR3 nucleotide sequence: TGTGCCAGCAGCTCAACAGATACGCAGTATTTT. The encoded protein is CASSSTDTQYF. Full variable domain (rest looked up from reference TRBV7-3 and TRBJ2-3): GAGVSQTPSNKVTEKGKYVELRCDPISGHTALYWYRQSLGQGPEFLIYFQGTGAADDSGLPNDRFFAVRPEGSVSTLKIQRTERGDSAVYLCASSSTDTQYFGPGTRLTVL.